The T cell receptor beta chain under discussion was sequenced for a study of blood T cell repertoires in COVID-19. Study overall: The origin of the acute and convalescent COVID-19 samples was the United States, Italy and Spain. PBMCs, B-cell-depleted T cells, or T cells were the source of the cDNA or gDNA that made up the material.

Study processing details: How many nucleated cells were present was estimated from reference gene primer amplification. The data were produced by immunoSEQ multiplex PCR, yet TCRdb's version contains in-frame clones alone and is incomplete. V and J calls and clone size are those listed in that table; D and trimming were worked out from the DNA. The repertoire holds nearly 350,000 clones, with about nine tenths as singletons. Germline V gives CDR1 MNHNY, CDR2 SVGAGI (reference sequence). V lost 6 bases and J 7 bases, leaving 13 bases between the germline ends. CDR3 length equals 13 residues. Enrolment of Seattle patients took place during active infection, and they were followed longitudinally.

The receptor was derived from a woman in her sixties or seventies with COVID-19, enrolled during active disease. The J gene is TRBJ1-5, the V gene TRBV6-6, with unresolved D. Material for sequencing was peripheral blood. CDR3 sequence (DNA): TGTGCCAGCAGGTCCCTATGGAGCCAGCCCCAGCATTTT. Protein: CASRSLWSQPQHF.